The 7 T cell receptor beta chains listed next were all sequenced from one sample in a study of Graves' ophthalmopathy and Graves' hyperthyroidism. TCR beta CDR3 regions were amplified from RNA transcripts. First-round RT-PCR relied on HTBI primers, and a second-round multiplex PCR came next. From the multiplex PCR reads, TCRdb called clonotypes with MiXCR, one entry per CDR3 protein. The table shows 500,000 to 700,000 distinct CDR3 sequences, with around a fifth occurring only once. Sequenced material: peripheral blood. These TCRs come from a woman aged 18-29 years with stable Graves' hyperthyroidism. Some clones in this sample may be carry-over from other donors' samples.

This clonotype was recorded many times. The genes are TRBV7-3 and TRBJ2-7; 11 bases agree with TRBD2. Germline V CDR1 and CDR2: SGHTA, FQGTGA. V dropped 0 bases and J dropped 2; count of bases not matched to a gene: 0. The CDR3 spans 15 residues. The CDR3, as DNA: TGTGCCAGCAGCTTAACTAGCGGGGGGGCCTACGAGCAGTACTTC. Translation: CASSLTSGGAYEQYF.

The chain has TRBV12-3 or TRBV12-4 and TRBJ1-2; a weak D match, TRBD1 (5 bases). Trimming left V 4 bases short and J 4 bases short, with 19 bases between. The CDR3 extends over 16 amino acids. CDR3 coding DNA: TGTGCCAGCAGTTATTTAGTCGGGACCTCGGGCTATGGCTACACCTTC. It encodes CASSYLVGTSGYGYTF.

This clonotype has a count of ten or more. This chain links TRBV20-1 with TRBJ2-7, with 13 bases identical to TRBD2. The germline V gene encodes CDR1 DFQATT and CDR2 SNEGSKA (reference sequence). The V segment lost 5 bases and the J segment 2 bases; nucleotides outside the gene matches: 6. The length of the CDR3 is 15 residues. CDR3 sequence reads: CSARSGTSGTYEQYF. CDR3 in DNA: TGCAGTGCTCGGTCCGGGACTAGCGGGACCTACGAGCAGTACTTC.

This clonotype has more than one count but fewer than ten. The gene calls are TRBV11-2 and TRBJ1-5, with D hard to call. CDR1 and CDR2 from the germline V gene are SGHAT and FQNNGV. This CDR3 has 16 residues. Trimming pared 1 base from V and 1 base from J, leaving 11 bases between. CDR3 nucleotides: TGTGCCAGCAGCTTAGTCGGAGGATCCAGCAATCAGCCCCAGCATTTT. It specifies CASSLVGGSSNQPQHF.

The chain carries TRBV12-3 or TRBV12-4 and TRBJ2-2; D remains ambiguous. The CDR3 is made up of 14 amino acids. V was trimmed by 11 bases and J by 4 bases, leaving 17 bases between them. CDR3 DNA: TGTGCCTCAGGAGCACACGGATTCACCGGGGAGCTGTTTTTT. This encodes CASGAHGFTGELFF.

The gene calls are TRBV5-4 and TRBJ1-2; perhaps TRBD1 as D (5 bases). Germline assignment: CDR1 SGHNT and CDR2 YYREEE (reference sequence). This CDR3 comprises 14 residues. Deletions cut 4 bases from V and 4 bases from J, with 14 bases between. CDR3: CASSTRQLLYGYTF. The DNA for the CDR3 is TGTGCCAGCAGCACACGACAGTTACTCTATGGCTACACCTTC.

This clonotype was seen repeatedly, ten times or more. The genes are TRBV29-1 and TRBJ1-2; 12 bases agree with TRBD1. The CDR3 sequence is 16 residues long. The V gene end was trimmed by 0 bases and the J gene end by 8 bases; junction bases not matched to a gene: 10. Germline V gives CDR1 SQVTM, CDR2 ANQGSEA. The CDR3 spells CSVEEDGTGGAYGYTF. The CDR3 bases are TGCAGCGTTGAAGAGGACGGGACAGGGGGCGCTTACGGCTACACCTTC.